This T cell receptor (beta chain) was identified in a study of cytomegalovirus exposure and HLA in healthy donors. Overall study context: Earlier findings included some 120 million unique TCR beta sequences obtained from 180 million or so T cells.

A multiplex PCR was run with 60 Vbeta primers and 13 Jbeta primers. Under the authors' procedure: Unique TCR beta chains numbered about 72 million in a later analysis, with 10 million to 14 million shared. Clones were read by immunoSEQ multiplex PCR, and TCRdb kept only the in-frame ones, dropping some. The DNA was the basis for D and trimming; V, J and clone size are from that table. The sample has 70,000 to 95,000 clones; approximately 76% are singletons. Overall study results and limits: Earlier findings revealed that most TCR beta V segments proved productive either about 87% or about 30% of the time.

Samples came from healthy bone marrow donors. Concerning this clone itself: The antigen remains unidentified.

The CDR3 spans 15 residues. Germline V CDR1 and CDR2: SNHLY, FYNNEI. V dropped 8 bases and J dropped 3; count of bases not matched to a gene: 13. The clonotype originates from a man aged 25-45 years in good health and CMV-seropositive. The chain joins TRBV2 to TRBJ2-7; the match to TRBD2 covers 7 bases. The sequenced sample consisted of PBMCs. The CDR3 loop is CASGAGGGRGYEQYF. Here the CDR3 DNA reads TGTGCCAGCGGGGCAGGAGGAGGGAGGGGCTACGAGCAGTACTTC.